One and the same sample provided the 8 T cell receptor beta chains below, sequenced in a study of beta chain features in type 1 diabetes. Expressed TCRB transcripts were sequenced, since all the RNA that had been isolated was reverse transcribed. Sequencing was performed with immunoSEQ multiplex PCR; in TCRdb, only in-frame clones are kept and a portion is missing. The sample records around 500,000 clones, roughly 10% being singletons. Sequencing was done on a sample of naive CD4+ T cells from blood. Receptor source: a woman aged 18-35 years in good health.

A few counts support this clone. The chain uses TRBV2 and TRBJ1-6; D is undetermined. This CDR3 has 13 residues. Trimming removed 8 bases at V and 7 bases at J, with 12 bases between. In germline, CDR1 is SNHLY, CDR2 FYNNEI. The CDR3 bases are TGTGCCAGCCGCCTTCGGGAAAATTCACCCCTCCACTTT. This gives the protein CASRLRENSPLHF.

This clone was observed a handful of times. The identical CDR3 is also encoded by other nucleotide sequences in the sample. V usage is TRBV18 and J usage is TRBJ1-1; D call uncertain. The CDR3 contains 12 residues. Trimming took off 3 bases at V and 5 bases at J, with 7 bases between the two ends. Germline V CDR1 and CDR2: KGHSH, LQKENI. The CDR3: CASSPLGTEAFF. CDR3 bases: TGTGCCAGCTCACCGTTGGGAACTGAAGCTTTCTTT. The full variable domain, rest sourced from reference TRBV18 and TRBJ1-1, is NAGVMQNPRHLVRRRGQEARLRCSPMKGHSHVYWYRQLPEEGLKFMVYLQKENIIDESGMPKERFSAEFPKEGPSILRIQQVVRGDSAAYFCASSPLGTEAFFGQGTRLTVV.

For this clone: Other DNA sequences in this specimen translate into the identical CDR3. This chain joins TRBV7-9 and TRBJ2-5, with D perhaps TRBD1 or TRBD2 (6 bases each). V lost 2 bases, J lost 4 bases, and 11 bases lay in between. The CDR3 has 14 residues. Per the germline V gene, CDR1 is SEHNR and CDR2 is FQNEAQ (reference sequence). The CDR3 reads CASSLSGAGETQYF. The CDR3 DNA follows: TGTGCCAGCAGCTTATCGGGGGCGGGAGAGACCCAGTACTTC.

CDR3 nucleotides: TGTGCCAGCAGTGACCTAGCGGTGAACGGGAGGAATGAGCAGTTCTTC. The encoded protein is CASSDLAVNGRNEQFF. This rearrangement joins TRBV25-1 to TRBJ2-1, with 7 bases lining up with TRBD2. This CDR3 contains 16 residues. The J segment lost 7 bases and the V segment lost 3 bases, leaving 12 bases of the junction unmatched. Germline CDR1 reads MGHDK; CDR2 reads SYGVNS.

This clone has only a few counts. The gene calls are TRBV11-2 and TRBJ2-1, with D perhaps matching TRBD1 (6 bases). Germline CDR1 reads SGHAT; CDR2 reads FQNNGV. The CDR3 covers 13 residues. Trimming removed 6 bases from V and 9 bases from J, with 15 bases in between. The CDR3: CASSSHQGLEQFF. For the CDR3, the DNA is TGTGCCAGCAGTTCCCATCAGGGGCTTGAGCAGTTCTTC.

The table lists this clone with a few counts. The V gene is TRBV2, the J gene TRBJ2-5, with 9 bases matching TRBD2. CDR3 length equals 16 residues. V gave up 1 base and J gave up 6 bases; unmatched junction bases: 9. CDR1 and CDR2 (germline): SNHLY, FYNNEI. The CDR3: CASSEGGAGGWQTQYF. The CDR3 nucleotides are TGTGCCAGCAGTGAAGGCGGAGCGGGGGGCTGGCAGACCCAGTACTTC.

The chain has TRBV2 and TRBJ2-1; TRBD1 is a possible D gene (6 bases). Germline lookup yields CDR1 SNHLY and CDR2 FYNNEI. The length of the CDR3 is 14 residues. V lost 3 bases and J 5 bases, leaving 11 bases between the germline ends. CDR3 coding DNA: TGTGCCAGCAGTGACGGACAGCCAAACAATGAGCAGTTCTTC. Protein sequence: CASSDGQPNNEQFF.

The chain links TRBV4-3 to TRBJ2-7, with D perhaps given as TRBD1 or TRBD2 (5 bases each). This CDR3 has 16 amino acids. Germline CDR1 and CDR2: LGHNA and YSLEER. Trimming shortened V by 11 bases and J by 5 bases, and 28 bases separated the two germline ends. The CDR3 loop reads CAGVTKGPTQLDEQYV. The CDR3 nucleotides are TGCGCCGGAGTGACAAAGGGACCGACCCAGCTTGACGAGCAGTACGTC.